This T cell receptor beta chain is drawn from a study of blood T cell repertoires in COVID-19. Some clones are missing from TCRdb's copy, which holds only in-frame ones; the method was immunoSEQ multiplex PCR. Seen here are more than 350,000 clones, 89% observed once, and the top ten hold less than 3.5%. The CDR3 loop spans 17 amino acids. Germline CDR1 reads KGHSH; CDR2 reads LQKENI. V lost 2 bases, J lost 1 base, and 6 bases stayed unmatched. The sequence came from a woman between 25 and 40 years old with COVID-19, enrolled during active disease. The sample taken for sequencing was peripheral blood. The gene calls are TRBV18 and TRBJ1-5; 9 bases line up with TRBD1. The CDR3 bases are TGTGCCAGCTCACCATCGGACAGGGGTATAAGCAATCAGCCCCAGCATTTT. The encoded protein is CASSPSDRGISNQPQHF.